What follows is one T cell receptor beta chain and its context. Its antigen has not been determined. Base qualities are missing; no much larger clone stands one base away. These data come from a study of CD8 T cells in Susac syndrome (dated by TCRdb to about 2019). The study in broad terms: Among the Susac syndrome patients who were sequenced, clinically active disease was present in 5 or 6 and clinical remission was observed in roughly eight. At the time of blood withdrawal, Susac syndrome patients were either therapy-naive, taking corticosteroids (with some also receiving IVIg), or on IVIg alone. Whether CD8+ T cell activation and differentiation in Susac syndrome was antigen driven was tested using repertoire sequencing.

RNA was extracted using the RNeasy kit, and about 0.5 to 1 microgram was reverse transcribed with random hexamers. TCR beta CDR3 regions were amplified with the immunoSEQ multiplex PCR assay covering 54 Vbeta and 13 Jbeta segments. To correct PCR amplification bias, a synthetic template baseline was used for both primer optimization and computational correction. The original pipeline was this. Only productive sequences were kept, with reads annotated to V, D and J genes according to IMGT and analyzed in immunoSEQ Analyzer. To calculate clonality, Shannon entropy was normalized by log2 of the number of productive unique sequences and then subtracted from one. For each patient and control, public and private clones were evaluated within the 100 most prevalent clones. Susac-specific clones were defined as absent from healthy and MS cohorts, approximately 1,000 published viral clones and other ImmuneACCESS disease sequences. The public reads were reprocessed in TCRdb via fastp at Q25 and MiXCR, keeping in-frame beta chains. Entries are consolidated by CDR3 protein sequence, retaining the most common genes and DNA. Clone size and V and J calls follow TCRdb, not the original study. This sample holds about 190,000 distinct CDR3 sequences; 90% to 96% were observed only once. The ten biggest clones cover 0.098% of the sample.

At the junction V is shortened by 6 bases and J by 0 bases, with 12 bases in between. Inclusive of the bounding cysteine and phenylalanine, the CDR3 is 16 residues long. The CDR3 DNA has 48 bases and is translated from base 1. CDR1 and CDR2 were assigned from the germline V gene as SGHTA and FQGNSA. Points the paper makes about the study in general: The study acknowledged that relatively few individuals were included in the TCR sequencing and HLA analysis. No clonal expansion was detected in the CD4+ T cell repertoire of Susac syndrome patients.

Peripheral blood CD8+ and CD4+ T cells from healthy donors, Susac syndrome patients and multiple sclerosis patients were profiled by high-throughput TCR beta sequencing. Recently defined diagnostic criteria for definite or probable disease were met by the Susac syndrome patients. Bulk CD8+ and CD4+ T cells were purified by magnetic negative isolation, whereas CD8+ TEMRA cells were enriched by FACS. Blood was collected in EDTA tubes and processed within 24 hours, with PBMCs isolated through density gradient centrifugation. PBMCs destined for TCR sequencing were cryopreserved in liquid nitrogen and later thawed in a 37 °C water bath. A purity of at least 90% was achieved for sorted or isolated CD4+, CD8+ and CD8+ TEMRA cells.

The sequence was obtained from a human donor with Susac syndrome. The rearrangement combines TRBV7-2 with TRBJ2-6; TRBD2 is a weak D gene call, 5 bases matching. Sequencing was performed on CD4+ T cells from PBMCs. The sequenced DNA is TGTGCCAGCAGTGTCGGGGTCAGCTCTGGGGCCAACGTCCTGACTTTC. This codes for CASSVGVSSGANVLTF.